The T cell receptor beta chain under discussion was sequenced for a study of blood T cell repertoires in COVID-19. Study-level background: Nucleic acid was either cDNA or gDNA, and it came from T cells, B-cell-depleted T cells, or PBMCs.

This clone has just one count. Sequencing used immunoSEQ multiplex PCR; TCRdb keeps in-frame clones, though not all of them. This table has 150,000 to 200,000 clones, 75% to 90% appearing once. Germline CDR1 is LNHDA and CDR2 is SQIVND (reference sequence). The CDR3 is 12 residues long. V was clipped by 6 bases and J by 7 bases, with 10 bases between them. The TCR was taken from a human donor with active or convalescent COVID-19. The donor label of this sample is uncertain. The chain recombines TRBV19 with TRBJ2-1; possibly TRBD2 for D (7 bases). Sequenced: peripheral blood. The CDR3: CASSEGGNEQFF. CDR3 nucleotides: TGTGCCAGTAGCGAGGGGGGGAATGAGCAGTTCTTC.